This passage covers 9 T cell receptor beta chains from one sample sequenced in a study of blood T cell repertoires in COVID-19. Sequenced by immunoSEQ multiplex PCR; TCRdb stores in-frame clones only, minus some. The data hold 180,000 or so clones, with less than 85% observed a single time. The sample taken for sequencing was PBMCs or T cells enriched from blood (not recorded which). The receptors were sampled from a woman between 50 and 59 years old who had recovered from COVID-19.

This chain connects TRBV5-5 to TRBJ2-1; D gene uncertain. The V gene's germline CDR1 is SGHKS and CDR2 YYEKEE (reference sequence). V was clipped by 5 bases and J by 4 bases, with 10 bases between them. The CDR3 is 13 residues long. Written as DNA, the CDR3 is TGTGCCAGCAGGGTACCAGGTTACAATGAGCAGTTCTTC. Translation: CASRVPGYNEQFF.

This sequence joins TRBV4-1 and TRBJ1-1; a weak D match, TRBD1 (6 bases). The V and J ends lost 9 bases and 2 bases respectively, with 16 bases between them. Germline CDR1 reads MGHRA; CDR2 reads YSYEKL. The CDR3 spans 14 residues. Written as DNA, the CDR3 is TGCGCCAGTTCCCAAGGGGGGGTCAACACTGAAGCTTTCTTT. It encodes CASSQGGVNTEAFF.

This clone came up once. This CDR3 reads CASYPGQEKSEAFF. The CDR3 nucleotides read TGTGCCAGTTATCCGGGACAGGAAAAGTCTGAAGCTTTCTTT. J is TRBJ1-1 and V is TRBV19; 8 bases fit TRBD1. Germline-derived CDR1 and CDR2 are LNHDA and SQIVND (reference sequence). After removal of 8 bases from V and 6 bases from J, the junction contained 11 bases not matched to a gene. The CDR3 totals 14 residues.

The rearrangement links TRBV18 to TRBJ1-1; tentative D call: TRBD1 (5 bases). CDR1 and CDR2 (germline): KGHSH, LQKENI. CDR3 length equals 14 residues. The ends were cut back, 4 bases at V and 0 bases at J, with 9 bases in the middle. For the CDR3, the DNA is TGTGCCAGCTCACTAGACAGCATGAACACTGAAGCTTTCTTT. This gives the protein CASSLDSMNTEAFF.

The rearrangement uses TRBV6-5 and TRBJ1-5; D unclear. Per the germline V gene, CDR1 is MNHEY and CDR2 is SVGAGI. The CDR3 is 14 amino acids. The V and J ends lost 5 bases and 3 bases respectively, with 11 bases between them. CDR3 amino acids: CASSPTSYNQPQHF. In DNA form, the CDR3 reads TGTGCCAGCAGTCCGACAAGTTACAATCAGCCCCAGCATTTT.

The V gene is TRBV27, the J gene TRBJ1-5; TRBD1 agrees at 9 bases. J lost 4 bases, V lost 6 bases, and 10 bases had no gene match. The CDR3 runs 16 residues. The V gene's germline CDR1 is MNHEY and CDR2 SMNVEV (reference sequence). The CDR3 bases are TGTGCCAGCAGCCGGGCCGGGGACAGGGCGAATCAGCCCCAGCATTTT. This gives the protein CASSRAGDRANQPQHF.

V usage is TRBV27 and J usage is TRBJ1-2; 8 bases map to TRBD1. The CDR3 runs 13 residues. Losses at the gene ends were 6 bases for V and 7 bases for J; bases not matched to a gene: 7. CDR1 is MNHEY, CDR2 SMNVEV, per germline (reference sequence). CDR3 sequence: CASRRTGRAGYTF. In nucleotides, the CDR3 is TGTGCCAGCAGGCGGACAGGGCGAGCTGGCTACACCTTC.

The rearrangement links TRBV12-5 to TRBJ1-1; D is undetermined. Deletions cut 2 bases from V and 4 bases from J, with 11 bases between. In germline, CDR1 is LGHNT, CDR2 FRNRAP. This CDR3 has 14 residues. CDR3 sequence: CASGLPQIPTEAFF. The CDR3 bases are TGTGCTAGTGGTTTGCCCCAAATCCCCACTGAAGCTTTCTTT.

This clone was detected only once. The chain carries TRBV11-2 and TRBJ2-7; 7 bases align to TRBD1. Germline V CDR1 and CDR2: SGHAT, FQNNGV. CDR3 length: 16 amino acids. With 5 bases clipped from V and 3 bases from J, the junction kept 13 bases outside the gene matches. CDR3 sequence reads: CASSPALGTAYYEQYV. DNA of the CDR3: TGTGCCAGCAGCCCAGCACTTGGGACAGCCTACTACGAGCAGTACGTC.